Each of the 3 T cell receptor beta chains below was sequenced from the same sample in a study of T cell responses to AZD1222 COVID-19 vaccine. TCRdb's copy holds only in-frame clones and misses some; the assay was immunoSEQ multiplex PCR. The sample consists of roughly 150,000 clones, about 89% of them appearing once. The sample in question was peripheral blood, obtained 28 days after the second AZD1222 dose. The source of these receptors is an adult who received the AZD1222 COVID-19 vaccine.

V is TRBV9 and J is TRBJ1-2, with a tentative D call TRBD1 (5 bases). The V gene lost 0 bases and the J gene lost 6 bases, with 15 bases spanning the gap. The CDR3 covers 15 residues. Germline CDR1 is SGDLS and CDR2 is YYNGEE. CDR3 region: CASSVEGRNFDGYTF. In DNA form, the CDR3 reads TGTGCCAGCAGCGTAGAGGGACGAAATTTTGATGGCTACACCTTC.

The CDR3 nucleotides are TGTGCCAGCAGTTTGCGAGCAGGAGGAGCTTTCTTT. As protein: CASSLRAGGAFF. This chain links TRBV12-3 or TRBV12-4 with TRBJ1-1; D unclear. Trimming shortened V by 3 bases and J by 10 bases, and 12 bases separated the two germline ends. CDR3 length: 12 amino acids.

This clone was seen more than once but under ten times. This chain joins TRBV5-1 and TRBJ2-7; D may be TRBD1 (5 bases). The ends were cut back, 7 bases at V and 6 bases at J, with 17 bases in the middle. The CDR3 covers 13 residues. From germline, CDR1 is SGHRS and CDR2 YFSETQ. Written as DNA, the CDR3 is TGCGCCAGCTCTCCGCATGTGGGGCGCGAGCAGTACTTC. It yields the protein CASSPHVGREQYF. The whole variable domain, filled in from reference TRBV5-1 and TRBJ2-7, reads KAGVTQTPRYLIKTRGQQVTLSCSPISGHRSVSWYQQTPGQGLQFLFEYFSETQRNKGNFPGRFSGRQFSNSRSEMNVSTLELGDSALYLCASSPHVGREQYFGPGTRLTVT.